This TCR beta chain was profiled in a study of identical twins (dated by TCRdb to about 2016). Some background on the complete study: To test whether fetal clonotypes persist, this study deep-sequenced TCR alpha and beta repertoires from monozygotic twins, from unrelated adults of various ages, and from cord blood. To rule out contamination, the twin experiments were replicated at different times with different library preparation protocols.

Library preparation was by 5' RACE. Reads for this sample came from an Illumina HiSeq 2000. Template switching introduced a universal primer binding site; the final cDNA contained a unique molecular identifier, enabling accurate counting of TCR cDNA molecules. Specific primers in the conserved constant-segment region were used to synthesize first-strand cDNA for the TCR alpha and beta chains. To control for contamination, every cDNA library carried two barcodes: a SMART-Mk sample barcode plus Illumina barcodes. Two successive PCR steps introduced TruSeq adapter sequences along with Illumina sample barcodes. Sequencing of the TCR alpha and beta cDNA libraries was done on the Illumina HiSeq platform using custom primers. In the paper's pipeline: MiGEC was used to process raw reads and extract unique molecular identifiers, and MiXCR was used to find CDR3 positions. Recombination models were inferred per individual with the repgenHMM and IGoR tools using an EM algorithm. Shared clonotypes were analyzed with the tcR package in R, and sharing was normalized by the product of cloneset sizes. To study raw recombination without the effects of thymic and clonal selection, out-of-frame nonproductive sequences were analyzed. TCRdb trimmed the raw reads at Q25, called clones with MiXCR and kept productive beta chains. Identical CDR3 proteins give one entry, which carries the most common genes and DNA. These V and J calls rely on TCRdb rather than the paper's analysis. The sample table lists a few hundred thousand distinct CDR3 sequences, over 8.5% of them with a count of one. Approximately 3.2% of the sample is held by the ten biggest clonotypes.

From the germline V gene, CDR1 is SGHVS and CDR2 is FQNEAQ. From the cysteine up to the phenylalanine, the CDR3 has a length of 14 residues. Only the CDR3 region is kept as DNA, spanning 42 bases read in frame from base 1. V gives up 0 bases and J gives up 5 bases, and the segment between their germline ends measures 8 bases. This clonotype was seen a few times. It has no known antigen specificity. Per-base qualities were not stored, and no clone one base away is much larger. Overall study outcomes, separate from this receptor: Excess twin sharing in beta out-of-frame sequences was weaker because fewer shared sequences lowered the signal-to-noise ratio. Because the same donors could not be followed over many years, the conclusions relied on cross-sectional statistical analysis. In monozygotic twins, recombination models systematically underestimated out-of-frame TCR alpha sharing, but the models matched the sharing seen between unrelated individuals. Compared with coincidental sharing between unrelated individuals, out-of-frame TCR alpha sequences shared between twins showed an excess of sequences with low generation probability. Fewer insertions were carried by abundant cord blood beta clonotypes, a similar but weaker trend appeared in young adult naive repertoires, and no such trend appeared in memory repertoires. Invariant T cells such as MAIT and iNKT could partly confound zero-insertion analyses, though diverse VJ usage argued against this for most clonotypes.

Every donor was a healthy Caucasian. Three pairs of female monozygotic twins, all aged roughly 18 to 29 years, were included in the twin cohort. Peripheral blood mononuclear cells were the source from which RNA for the TCR libraries was isolated. The same sample was also studied in work on yellow fever vaccine responses in identical twins. As the second publication notes: According to the authors, in identical twins the way T cells responded to vaccination appeared partly convergent and partly personalized. In the study, vaccine-responding T cell clones were precisely tracked in identical twins.

The sequence was collected from a woman younger than 35 in good health. Sequencing was performed on PBMCs. The V and J genes are TRBV7-8 and TRBJ1-5, with the D gene not confidently named. DNA sequence: TGTGCCAGCAGCTTAGCAGGGTTCTATCAGCCCCAGCATTTT. Its protein is CASSLAGFYQPQHF.